Listed here are 20 T cell receptor beta chains from one sample, sequenced in a study of OX40 agonist ivuxolimab in advanced cancers. Measured with immunoSEQ multiplex PCR; TCRdb has only the in-frame clones, and not every one. The table has about 26,000 clones, 80% to 90% seen once. The source was CD4+ or CD8+ T cells sorted from blood, collected in a trial of the OX40 agonist ivuxolimab. The receptor source for this set is an adult with an advanced solid tumor such as melanoma, head and neck, liver or kidney cancer.

The chain couples TRBV27 to TRBJ2-7; D possibly corresponds to TRBD1 (6 bases). Trimming left V 3 bases short and J 5 bases short, with 14 bases between. This CDR3 spans 14 amino acids. The germline V gene has CDR1 MNHEY and CDR2 SMNVEV (reference sequence). The CDR3 here is CASSFAQGINEQYF. The CDR3 bases are TGTGCCAGCAGTTTTGCTCAGGGGATCAACGAGCAGTACTTC.

This clone is judged medium-sized. The chain links TRBV15 to TRBJ1-2, with 9 bases lining up with TRBD1. From germline, CDR1 is LNHNV and CDR2 YYDKDF (reference sequence). This CDR3 contains 14 residues. With V trimmed by 6 bases and J by 5 bases, 7 bases remained unmatched. CDR3 nucleotide sequence: TGTGCCACCAGGACGACAGGGGGGGGGTATGGCTACACCTTC. Amino acids: CATRTTGGGYGYTF.

This chain links TRBV27 with TRBJ1-5; D call uncertain. Between the trimmed V and J ends, which lost 5 bases and 2 bases, there was a span of 16 bases. Germline CDR1 reads MNHEY; CDR2 reads SMNVEV (reference sequence). This CDR3 is built from 16 residues. CDR3 in DNA: TGTGCCAGCAGTCCCCTAATGCGTGGGGGCAATCAGCCCCAGCATTTT. Translating gives CASSPLMRGGNQPQHF.

The chain couples TRBV5-1 to TRBJ1-2; D is unresolved. The germline V gene encodes CDR1 SGHRS and CDR2 YFSETQ. V dropped 2 bases and J dropped 6 bases, with 11 bases sitting between them. This CDR3 contains 13 residues. This chain's CDR3 is CASSFGIRDGYTF. In DNA form, the CDR3 reads TGCGCCAGCAGCTTTGGGATCCGGGATGGCTACACCTTC.

The chain joins TRBV5-4 to TRBJ2-7; either TRBD1 or TRBD2 may fit D (6 bases each). The V end was cut by 0 bases, the J end by 6 bases, with 10 bases between. The CDR3 has 13 residues. CDR1 and CDR2 from the germline V gene are SGHNT and YYREEE (reference sequence). The CDR3 region is CASSLGQEGEQYF. In DNA, the CDR3 is TGTGCCAGCAGCTTGGGACAGGAGGGCGAGCAGTACTTC.

The rearrangement joins TRBV7-9 to TRBJ1-2; 7 positions agree with TRBD1. The J segment lost 6 bases and the V segment lost 7 bases, leaving 11 bases of the junction unmatched. Germline CDR1 reads SEHNR; CDR2 reads FQNEAQ (reference sequence). The CDR3 runs to 14 residues. This CDR3 reads CASTQGGVLDGYTF. The DNA of the CDR3 is TGTGCCAGCACCCAGGGGGGGGTGTTAGATGGCTACACCTTC.

The gene calls are TRBV28 and TRBJ1-2; TRBD1 agrees at 8 bases. The CDR3 is 13 residues long. Looked up from germline, CDR1 is MDHEN and CDR2 is SYDVKM. Unmatched junction bases numbered 6, after V lost 8 bases and J lost 4 bases. CDR3 in DNA: TGTGCCAGCTCTACTCAGGGGGCCTATGGCTACACCTTC. It is translated as CASSTQGAYGYTF.

The genes are TRBV28 and TRBJ2-5; D tentatively fits TRBD1 or TRBD2 (5 bases each). Germline CDR1 is MDHEN and CDR2 is SYDVKM. Deletions cut 6 bases from V and 8 bases from J, with 19 bases between. The CDR3 runs 14 residues. The CDR3 region has the DNA TGTGCCAGCAGCTCGGGACCAGCTTTTGGAACCCAGTACTTC. Encoded protein: CASSSGPAFGTQYF.

CDR3 region: CASSVADGQGYEQYF. For the CDR3, the DNA is TGTGCCAGCAGCGTAGCTGACGGGCAGGGGTACGAGCAGTACTTC. The chain is built from TRBV9 and TRBJ2-7, with D tentatively TRBD1 (6 bases). Trimming took off 0 bases at V and 4 bases at J, with 14 bases between the two ends. CDR3 length equals 15 residues. The germline V gene has CDR1 SGDLS and CDR2 YYNGEE.

The J gene is TRBJ1-1, the V gene TRBV2, with 9 bases matching TRBD1. Germline CDR1 is SNHLY and CDR2 is FYNNEI. The CDR3 runs 17 residues. The trim removed 2 bases at V and 1 base at J, leaving 8 bases unmatched. The CDR3 sequence: CASSEITGGARNTEAFF. CDR3 coding DNA: TGTGCCAGCAGTGAAATAACAGGGGGCGCAAGGAACACTGAAGCTTTCTTT. The whole variable domain, filled in from reference TRBV2 and TRBJ1-1, reads EPEVTQTPSHQVTQMGQEVILRCVPISNHLYFYWYRQILGQKVEFLVSFYNNEISEKSEIFDDQFSVERPDGSNFTLKIRSTKLEDSAMYFCASSEITGGARNTEAFFGQGTRLTVV.

This rearrangement joins TRBV6-5 to TRBJ1-1; D perhaps matches TRBD1 (5 bases). Germline-derived CDR1 and CDR2 are MNHEY and SVGAGI. With 7 bases removed from V and 1 base from J, the gap between germline ends came to 10 bases. The CDR3 spans 13 residues. CDR3 amino acids: CASKIQGNTEAFF. For the CDR3, the DNA is TGTGCCAGCAAGATTCAGGGGAACACTGAAGCTTTCTTT.

V is TRBV4-1 and J is TRBJ1-3; TRBD1 is a possible D gene (5 bases). This CDR3 comprises 15 residues. V shed 1 base and J shed 0 bases, with 7 bases lying between them. CDR1 and CDR2 (germline): MGHRA, YSYEKL. The CDR3 loop is CASSQGQSSGNTIYF. The DNA of the CDR3 is TGCGCCAGCAGCCAAGGACAGAGCTCTGGAAACACCATATATTTT.

The chain is built from TRBV15 and TRBJ2-1; 7 nucleotides align to TRBD1. The CDR3 totals 16 residues. V shed 5 bases and J 3 bases; nucleotides not matched to a gene: 10. Germline V gene data show CDR1 as LNHNV and CDR2 as YYDKDF (reference sequence). The CDR3 protein is CATSFRAGGIYNEQFF. The DNA of the CDR3 is TGTGCCACCAGCTTTAGGGCAGGGGGAATCTACAATGAGCAGTTCTTC.

The CDR3 nucleotides are TGTGCCAGCAGCAGAAAGGGGATTGGCCTGGGGAATGAGCAGTTCTTC. Protein product: CASSRKGIGLGNEQFF. This rearrangement joins TRBV11-3 to TRBJ2-1, with a possible D match to TRBD1 (5 bases). The V gene's germline CDR1 is SGHNT and CDR2 YENEEA. The V end was cut by 5 bases, the J end by 7 bases, with 21 bases between. The length of the CDR3 is 16 residues.

CDR3 amino acids: CASSPWGGTGELFF. The DNA of the CDR3 is TGTGCCAGCAGCCCATGGGGTGGCACCGGGGAGCTGTTTTTT. This chain joins TRBV7-3 and TRBJ2-2; D is undetermined. Germline V gene data show CDR1 as SGHTA and CDR2 as FQGTGA. The CDR3 loop spans 14 amino acids. V was shortened by 5 bases and J by 4 bases, with 11 bases between the two germline ends.

In its sample, this clone was seen a few times. The rearrangement uses TRBV5-1 and TRBJ2-7, with TRBD1 matching over 8 bases. V was clipped by 2 bases and J by 5 bases; unmatched bases: 9. Germline CDR1 SGHRS, CDR2 YFSETQ. The CDR3 is made up of 15 amino acids. The CDR3 here is CASSFGTGPAHEQYF. CDR3 bases: TGCGCCAGCAGCTTCGGGACAGGCCCGGCACACGAGCAGTACTTC.

The rearrangement links TRBV6-5 to TRBJ2-3; D unclear. This CDR3 is built from 14 residues. CDR1 and CDR2 (germline): MNHEY, SVGAGI. V shed 2 bases and J shed 2 bases, with 8 bases lying between them. Here the CDR3 reads CASSYGRTTDTQYF. The CDR3, as DNA: TGTGCCAGCAGTTACGGCAGAACCACAGATACGCAGTATTTT.

The chain recombines TRBV27 with TRBJ2-7; TRBD2 aligns across 11 bases. CDR1 and CDR2 (germline): MNHEY, SMNVEV (reference sequence). The CDR3 has 15 residues. The V segment lost 2 bases and the J segment 4 bases; nucleotides outside the gene matches: 4. In DNA form, the CDR3 reads TGTGCCAGCAGTTTAAGACTAGCGGGGATATACGAGCAGTACTTC. Encoded protein: CASSLRLAGIYEQYF.

The chain uses TRBV18 and TRBJ2-7; 7 bases are a match to TRBD1. The germline V gene has CDR1 KGHSH and CDR2 LQKENI. Germline trimming cut 3 bases from V and 0 bases from J; bases unmatched to any gene: 5. This CDR3 is 15 amino acids long. CDR3 loop: CASSPTRDSSYEQYF. CDR3 sequence (DNA): TGTGCCAGCTCACCTACGAGGGACAGCTCCTACGAGCAGTACTTC.

The V gene is TRBV5-1, the J gene TRBJ1-1; D is perhaps TRBD1 (5 bases). The CDR3 runs to 14 residues. Germline V gene lookup returns CDR1 SGHRS and CDR2 YFSETQ. Trimming removed 6 bases from V and 5 bases from J, with 17 bases in between. The CDR3 here is CASTSGGWDTEAFF. CDR3 DNA: TGCGCCAGCACCAGCGGGGGGTGGGATACTGAAGCTTTCTTT.